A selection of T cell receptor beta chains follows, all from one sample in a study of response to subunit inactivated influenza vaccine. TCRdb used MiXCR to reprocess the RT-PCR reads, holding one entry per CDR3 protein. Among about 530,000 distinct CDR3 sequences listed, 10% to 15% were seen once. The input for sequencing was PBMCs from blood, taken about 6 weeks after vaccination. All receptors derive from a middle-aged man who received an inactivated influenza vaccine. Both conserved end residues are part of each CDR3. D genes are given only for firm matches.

CDR3: CASTRTVEKLFF; J: TRBJ1-4; D: NA; V: TRBV12-3/TRBV12-4
CDR3: CASSLLDTSTDTQYF; J: TRBJ2-3; D: NA; V: TRBV28
CDR3: CASSHSSGSYEQYF; J: TRBJ2-7; D: TRBD2; V: TRBV5-1
CDR3: CSAEPGQGFNEQYF; J: TRBJ2-7; D: TRBD1; V: TRBV20-1
CDR3: CASSLLLAEKQFF; J: TRBJ2-1; D: TRBD2; V: TRBV5-5
CDR3: CASSLELSGGGNEQFF; J: TRBJ2-1; D: TRBD2; V: TRBV5-1
CDR3: CASRPSGGVLHF; J: TRBJ1-6; D: NA; V: TRBV27
CDR3: CASSPSGTVAYEQYF; J: TRBJ2-7; D: TRBD1; V: TRBV7-9
CDR3: CSAPRRASYEQYF; J: TRBJ2-7; D: NA; V: TRBV20-1
CDR3: CASSQSTSSGELFF; J: TRBJ2-2; D: NA; V: TRBV27
CDR3: CASSLISYGNTIYF; J: TRBJ1-3; D: NA; V: TRBV7-2
CDR3: CASSLGVQGVETQYF; J: TRBJ2-5; D: TRBD1; V: TRBV5-5
CDR3: CSFYLASEQFF; J: TRBJ2-1; D: NA; V: TRBV29-1
CDR3: CASSLGQARMELFF; J: TRBJ1-4; D: TRBD1; V: TRBV28
CDR3: CTASDTQYF; J: TRBJ2-3; D: NA; V: TRBV20-1
CDR3: CASRKTGSGNTIYF; J: TRBJ1-3; D: NA; V: TRBV4-1
CDR3: CASSFRGALGGGANVLTF; J: TRBJ2-6; D: NA; V: TRBV6-6
CDR3: CSVRSNTGELFF; J: TRBJ2-2; D: NA; V: TRBV29-1
CDR3: CASSEGSSPIYGYTF; J: TRBJ1-2; D: NA; V: TRBV2
CDR3: CASSLRATGGELFF; J: TRBJ2-2; D: NA; V: TRBV27
CDR3: CASSLAQHLYYEKLFF; J: TRBJ1-4; D: NA; V: TRBV7-2
CDR3: CSAKDGGPREQYF; J: TRBJ2-7; D: NA; V: TRBV20-1
CDR3: CSPRLAGVDTQYF; J: TRBJ2-3; D: TRBD2; V: TRBV20-1
CDR3: CASSSGRTGTGELFF; J: TRBJ2-2; D: TRBD1; V: TRBV7-2
CDR3: CASSELGVPGNTIYF; J: TRBJ1-3; D: NA; V: TRBV2
CDR3: CSVEDLGGEGADTQYF; J: TRBJ2-3; D: NA; V: TRBV29-1
CDR3: CSVDRDTVGYGYTF; J: TRBJ1-2; D: NA; V: TRBV29-1
CDR3: CAISEWKGVDEQYF; J: TRBJ2-7; D: NA; V: TRBV10-3
CDR3: CATSRGPRGGGNTEAFF; J: TRBJ1-1; D: NA; V: TRBV15
CDR3: CASSLTGLGQETQYF; J: TRBJ2-5; D: NA; V: TRBV5-1
CDR3: CATSDVRVQETQYF; J: TRBJ2-5; D: NA; V: TRBV24-1
CDR3: CASSHLEGMSETQYF; J: TRBJ2-5; D: NA; V: TRBV5-5
CDR3: CASSHSRGIESANEQFF; J: TRBJ2-1; D: NA; V: TRBV27
CDR3: CASSSQGYELFF; J: TRBJ1-4; D: NA; V: TRBV7-9
CDR3: CASSLQGLTRETQYF; J: TRBJ2-5; D: TRBD1; V: TRBV12-3/TRBV12-4
CDR3: CASSPRLLAAYNEQFF; J: TRBJ2-1; D: TRBD2; V: TRBV12-3/TRBV12-4
CDR3: CASSVSHTGELFF; J: TRBJ2-2; D: NA; V: TRBV6-1
CDR3: CASSPPERSEQYF; J: TRBJ2-7; D: NA; V: TRBV18
CDR3: CASTLRGRNEKLFF; J: TRBJ1-4; D: TRBD1; V: TRBV12-3/TRBV12-4
CDR3: CASSDSGVRYEQYF; J: TRBJ2-7; D: NA; V: TRBV6-4
CDR3: CSARTSGRATYNEQFF; J: TRBJ2-1; D: TRBD2; V: TRBV20-1
CDR3: CASSLGALGQTTYEQYF; J: TRBJ2-7; D: NA; V: TRBV5-1
CDR3: CASSYRESDTQYF; J: TRBJ2-3; D: NA; V: TRBV11-3
CDR3: CASSLGVLYNEQFF; J: TRBJ2-1; D: NA; V: TRBV12-3/TRBV12-4
CDR3: CSARTPQGQETQYF; J: TRBJ2-5; D: NA; V: TRBV20-1
CDR3: CASSRSSGPYNEQFF; J: TRBJ2-1; D: TRBD2; V: TRBV7-9
CDR3: CASSPGWSSYEQYF; J: TRBJ2-7; D: NA; V: TRBV7-6
CDR3: CASSLFLSGTDTQYF; J: TRBJ2-3; D: NA; V: TRBV5-1